The T cell receptor (beta chain) under discussion was sequenced for a study of T cell responses to AZD1222 COVID-19 vaccine. This clone was detected only a few times. No antigen is known for it. The length of the CDR3 is 13 residues. V shed 4 bases and J shed 5 bases, with 11 bases lying between them. CDR1 MDHEN and CDR2 SYDVKM come from the germline V gene. Clones were read by immunoSEQ multiplex PCR, and TCRdb kept only the in-frame ones, dropping some. The data contain 120,000 to 150,000 clones, 75% to 85% of them singletons. Study observations and caveats: It was only after the peak T cell response that any repertoires were sampled. Targets within unmutated variant regions were reportedly found for nearly half of spike-specific TCRs. Most donors were white British, females outnumbered males, and clonal diversity was possibly underestimated.

V gene TRBV28 combines with J gene TRBJ1-2; perhaps TRBD1 as D (6 bases). The specimen was peripheral blood, collected on day 0 of MenACWY control vaccination. The clonotype originates from an adult in good health. CDR3 sequence (DNA): TGTGCCAGCAGTTCCTGGACAGATTATGGCTACACCTTC. Protein product: CASSSWTDYGYTF.